The 25 T cell receptor beta chains given below trace back to one sample, sequenced in a study of CD4 T cells in relation to SARS-CoV-2 and coronaviruses (dated by TCRdb to 2020 to 2023). CD4+ T cells from unexposed donors were collected before the COVID-19 pandemic (2011-2018). The EasySep CD4+ T cell isolation kit was used to isolate CD4+ T cells once the cultures had run for under 11 days. Libraries were made using the immunoSEQ multiplex PCR assay. TCRdb took this table from immuneACCESS and kept in-frame rearrangements with V and J called. Such tables lack part of the clones; where checked against another copy, unresolved V genes explain under half of the gap, and the rest is unexplained. Recorded for this sample are approximately 26,000 clones; roughly 66% of them occurred a single time. 20% to 25% of the sample lies in the top ten. For these TCRs, the target antigens are not known. The specimen was CD4+ T cells from PBMCs, cultured in vitro. These receptors were taken from a human donor in good health.

The chain employs TRBV3-1 (or the pseudogene TRBV3-2) and TRBJ1-6; 11 bases align to TRBD1. CDR1 and CDR2 from the germline V gene are LGHDT and YNNKEL (reference sequence). CDR3 length: 16 residues. With 4 bases clipped from V and 9 bases from J, the junction kept 8 bases outside the gene matches. CDR3 in DNA: TGTGCCAGCAGCCCTCTACCGGGACAGGGGGGTTCACCCCTCCACTTT. It codes for CASSPLPGQGGSPLHF.

This clone was observed a handful of times. This sequence joins TRBV19 and TRBJ1-5; D gene uncertain. CDR1 is LNHDA, CDR2 SQIVND, per germline (reference sequence). V was trimmed by 9 bases and J by 1 base, leaving 10 bases between them. This CDR3 is 13 amino acids long. The CDR3 spells CARTEGSNQPQHF. The CDR3 DNA is TGTGCCAGAACTGAAGGGAGCAATCAGCCCCAGCATTTT.

This chain joins TRBV3-1 (or the pseudogene TRBV3-2) and TRBJ1-2; D is possibly TRBD1 (5 bases). CDR1 and CDR2 (germline): LGHDT, YNNKEL (reference sequence). Trimming stripped 4 bases from V and 8 bases from J, with 11 bases between. The CDR3 runs to 12 residues. The CDR3 DNA follows: TGTGCCAGCAGCCGGGACGACGGGGGCTACACCTTC. Its translation: CASSRDDGGYTF.

The V gene is TRBV6-2 or TRBV6-3, the J gene TRBJ2-3; D gene uncertain. The CDR3 is 13 residues long. V lost 0 bases and J lost 7, with 8 bases in between. CDR1 is MNHEY and CDR2 is SVGEGT in the germline V gene. The CDR3, as DNA: TGTGCCAGCAGTTACTCGGGCGCGTATACGCAGTATTTT. It yields the protein CASSYSGAYTQYF.

The V and J genes are TRBV7-2 and TRBJ2-1; D not certain. The germline V gene has CDR1 SGHTA and CDR2 FQGNSA. The CDR3 loop spans 15 amino acids. V gave up 1 base and J gave up 8 bases, with 15 bases separating them. CDR3 sequence: CASSLGLMTIDEQFF. For the CDR3, the DNA is TGTGCCAGCAGCTTAGGATTAATGACAATCGATGAGCAGTTCTTC. Complete variable domain (other parts from reference TRBV7-2 and TRBJ2-1): GAGVSQSPSNKVTEKGKDVELRCDPISGHTALYWYRQSLGQGLEFLIYFQGNSAPDKSGLPSDRFSAERTGGSVSTLTIQRTQQEDSAVYLCASSLGLMTIDEQFFGPGTRLTVL.

V is TRBV7-9 and J is TRBJ1-4; 7 nucleotides agree with TRBD1. Germline V lookup: CDR1 SEHNR, CDR2 FQNEAQ (reference sequence). The CDR3 has 16 residues. Trimming cost V 4 bases and J 5 bases; bases outside gene matches: 10. The CDR3 nucleotides are TGTGCCAGCAGCTCCCCCGCTCGGGACAGAAATGAAAAACTGTTTTTT. Translating it yields CASSSPARDRNEKLFF.

This chain connects TRBV14 to TRBJ1-3; TRBD1 agrees at 7 bases. The trim removed 6 bases at V and 0 bases at J, leaving 14 bases unmatched. The germline V gene has CDR1 SGHDN and CDR2 FVKESK. The length of the CDR3 is 18 residues. As DNA, the CDR3 is TGTGCCAGCAGTCTCGCCGGGACAGCGATACTCTCTGGAAACACCATATATTTT. It encodes CASSLAGTAILSGNTIYF.

This clone was detected a few times. The J gene is TRBJ1-3, the V gene TRBV18; D not certain. The V end was cut by 3 bases, the J end by 2 bases, with 11 bases between. The CDR3 sequence is 15 residues long. Per germline, CDR1 KGHSH and CDR2 LQKENI. In nucleotides, the CDR3 is TGTGCCAGCTCACCCTCAAGTCTGGCTGGAAACACCATATATTTT. Translation gives CASSPSSLAGNTIYF.

In its sample, this clone ranks as medium-sized. The chain is built from TRBV6-2 or TRBV6-3 and TRBJ2-3, with 8 nucleotides matching TRBD2. From germline, CDR1 is MNHEY and CDR2 SVGEGT. CDR3 length equals 13 residues. The junction had 4 bases not matched to a gene; V was cut back by 1 base and J by 10 bases. This chain's CDR3 is CASSYWGTRSQYF. CDR3 bases: TGTGCCAGCAGTTACTGGGGGACTAGATCGCAGTATTTT.

This clone was found once. The chain links TRBV7-8 to TRBJ2-3, with 7 bases that match TRBD2. This CDR3 region has 16 residues. In germline, CDR1 is SGHVS, CDR2 FQNEAQ. Trimming at V came to 2 bases and at J to 4 bases, leaving 9 bases not matched to a gene. The CDR3 DNA sequence: TGTGCCAGCAGCTTACTAGCGGACGGGTTGGCAGATACGCAGTATTTT. Protein sequence: CASSLLADGLADTQYF.

The genes are TRBV30 and TRBJ1-5, with 7 nucleotides matching TRBD1. This CDR3 contains 14 residues. V gave up 1 base and J gave up 7 bases; unmatched junction bases: 7. Germline CDR1 is GTSNPN and CDR2 is SVGIG (reference sequence). The CDR3 spells CAWSDLQGWQPQHF. The DNA for the CDR3 is TGTGCCTGGAGTGATTTACAGGGGTGGCAGCCCCAGCATTTT.

The rearrangement links TRBV7-2 to TRBJ2-2; TRBD2 agrees at 16 bases. The germline V gene has CDR1 SGHTA and CDR2 FQGNSA. The V and J ends lost 5 bases and 5 bases, in that order; junction bases with no gene match: 11. The CDR3 runs 19 residues. This chain's CDR3 is CASSPTLGLAGGETGELFF. CDR3 in DNA: TGTGCCAGCAGCCCTACTTTGGGACTAGCGGGAGGGGAAACCGGGGAGCTGTTTTTT.

The chain has TRBV27 and TRBJ2-3, with D maybe TRBD2 (5 bases). This CDR3 contains 16 residues. Trimming shortened V by 5 bases and J by 5 bases, and 20 bases separated the two germline ends. Germline values: CDR1 MNHEY, CDR2 SMNVEV (reference sequence). Written as DNA, the CDR3 is TGTGCCAGCAGTAAGAAAAAAAGGACTGATCGAGATACGCAGTATTTT. Its translation: CASSKKKRTDRDTQYF.

The CDR3 bases are TGCGCCAGCAGCCAATTGGTCACGGATTCACCCCTCCACTTT. It yields the protein CASSQLVTDSPLHF. The chain combines TRBV4-1 with TRBJ1-6, with D unresolved. Trimming took 2 bases from V and 8 from J, leaving 10 bases between them. Germline V gene lookup returns CDR1 MGHRA and CDR2 YSYEKL. The length of the CDR3 is 14 residues.

The rearrangement uses TRBV18 and TRBJ2-3, with D tentatively TRBD1 (5 bases). V gave up 3 bases and J gave up 0 bases, with 7 bases separating them. The CDR3 consists of 14 residues. The V gene's germline CDR1 is KGHSH and CDR2 LQKENI. The DNA of the CDR3 is TGTGCCAGCTCACCCACAGGTAGCACAGATACGCAGTATTTT. Encoded protein: CASSPTGSTDTQYF. Together with reference TRBV18 and TRBJ2-3, the CDR3 gives the full variable domain: NAGVMQNPRHLVRRRGQEARLRCSPMKGHSHVYWYRQLPEEGLKFMVYLQKENIIDESGMPKERFSAEFPKEGPSILRIQQVVRGDSAAYFCASSPTGSTDTQYFGPGTRLTVL.

The chain carries TRBV4-3 and TRBJ2-1; TRBD2 agrees at 7 bases. This CDR3 has 17 amino acids. Germline assignment: CDR1 LGHNA and CDR2 YSLEER. J was trimmed by 8 bases and V by 0 bases; bases with no gene match: 13. The CDR3 reads CASSQDWGAGIRDEQFF. In DNA, the CDR3 is TGCGCCAGCAGCCAAGATTGGGGAGCGGGGATACGGGATGAGCAGTTCTTC.

The chain carries TRBV12-3 or TRBV12-4 and TRBJ2-5; D is perhaps TRBD1 (6 bases). The germline V and J ends were trimmed by 10 bases and 5 bases, with 11 bases remaining between them. The CDR3 loop spans 11 amino acids. CDR3 protein: CAIRRGETQYF. CDR3 DNA: TGTGCCATCCGTAGGGGGGAGACCCAGTACTTC.

This rearrangement joins TRBV5-1 to TRBJ2-3, with a tentative D call TRBD1 (6 bases). This CDR3 contains 14 residues. Germline V gives CDR1 SGHRS, CDR2 YFSETQ. V was cut by 2 bases and J by 2 bases, with 9 bases left in between. The CDR3 DNA is TGCGCCAGCAGCTTCCAGGGGCCCACAGATACGCAGTATTTT. Its translation is CASSFQGPTDTQYF.

This clone was picked up a small number of times. This chain links TRBV18 with TRBJ1-1; weak D call: TRBD1 (6 bases). V was pared by 5 bases and J by 5 bases, with 15 bases between. Germline V gives CDR1 KGHSH, CDR2 LQKENI. The CDR3 runs to 14 residues. The DNA of the CDR3 is TGTGCCAGCTCATCCTACAGGGAGGGAACTGAAGCTTTCTTT. Its protein product is CASSSYREGTEAFF.

This clone was detected only once. The rearrangement links TRBV7-2 to TRBJ2-1; 8 bases are shared with TRBD2. V lost 4 bases and J lost 0; bases outside the gene matches: 2. Looked up from germline, CDR1 is SGHTA and CDR2 is FQGNSA. The CDR3 is 15 amino acids. The CDR3 DNA is TGTGCCAGCAGCTCCAGCGGGGGCTCCTACAATGAGCAGTTCTTC. It codes for CASSSSGGSYNEQFF.

The chain employs TRBV19 and TRBJ1-6; the D gene is possibly TRBD1 (6 bases). The V and J ends lost 5 bases and 10 bases respectively, with 24 bases between them. Per germline, CDR1 LNHDA and CDR2 SQIVND (reference sequence). The CDR3 sequence is 17 residues long. The CDR3 region has the DNA TGTGCCAGTAGTCCCGGACGGACAGCGGGAGGCCAATCACCCCTCCACTTT. Protein: CASSPGRTAGGQSPLHF. The whole variable domain, filled in from reference TRBV19 and TRBJ1-6, reads DGGITQSPKYLFRKEGQNVTLSCEQNLNHDAMYWYRQDPGQGLRLIYYSQIVNDFQKGDIAEGYSVSREKKESFPLTVTSAQKNPTAFYLCASSPGRTAGGQSPLHFGNGTRLTVT.

The J gene is TRBJ2-2, the V gene TRBV7-2; D is possibly TRBD1 (6 bases). V lost 0 bases to trimming and J lost 6 bases, with 11 bases between them. Germline V gives CDR1 SGHTA, CDR2 FQGNSA. CDR3 size: 15 residues. The CDR3 bases are TGTGCCAGCAGCTTAGCGATAGGGGGAGCCGGGGAGCTGTTTTTT. Translating gives CASSLAIGGAGELFF.

CDR3 loop: CASSEFRVNEQYF. CDR3 coding DNA: TGTGCCAGCAGTGAATTCAGGGTAAACGAGCAGTACTTC. This chain connects TRBV6-1 to TRBJ2-7; the D gene is possibly TRBD1 (5 bases). Germline CDR1 MNHNS, CDR2 SASEGT. Trimming stripped 2 bases from V and 5 bases from J, with 10 bases between. CDR3 length equals 13 residues.

This clone has just a few counts. V usage is TRBV5-5 and J usage is TRBJ1-5; D is perhaps TRBD1 (5 bases). This CDR3 is 13 amino acids long. Trimming took 3 bases from V and 5 from J, leaving 9 bases between them. CDR1 and CDR2 from the germline V gene are SGHKS and YYEKEE (reference sequence). The CDR3 DNA sequence: TGTGCCAGCAGCTCCAGGGCCGATCAGCCCCAGCATTTT. This gives the protein CASSSRADQPQHF.

The V and J genes are TRBV19 and TRBJ1-2, with D possibly TRBD1 on 6 matching bases. The CDR3 length is 13 residues. Trimming took off 8 bases at V and 4 bases at J, with 14 bases between the two ends. Germline V lookup: CDR1 LNHDA, CDR2 SQIVND (reference sequence). The CDR3 region is CASAGTGSYGYTF. In DNA, the CDR3 is TGTGCCAGTGCGGGAACAGGGTCCTATGGCTACACCTTC. The full variable domain, completed using reference TRBV19 and TRBJ1-2, is DGGITQSPKYLFRKEGQNVTLSCEQNLNHDAMYWYRQDPGQGLRLIYYSQIVNDFQKGDIAEGYSVSREKKESFPLTVTSAQKNPTAFYLCASAGTGSYGYTFGSGTRLTVV.